These 5 T cell receptor beta chains came from one sample sequenced in a study of T-cell memory formation after mild COVID-19 (dated by TCRdb to the early 2020s). Library preparation was by 5' RACE. Sequencing was performed on an Illumina NovaSeq 6000. Starting from the raw public reads, TCRdb applied fastp trimming at Q25, assembled clones with MiXCR and retained in-frame beta chains. Entries that share a CDR3 protein sequence are merged under the most common genes and DNA. The sample profile shows 250,000 to 400,000 distinct CDR3 sequences; 13% to 15% of them were found once. Jointly, the top ten make up around 23% of the sample. The material sequenced was PBMCs or a T cell subset sorted from them (not recorded which). These receptors originate from a young man who had mild COVID-19 (a few samples of this study predate the infection). The sample titles of this study are shuffled in the database, so cell type and time point are left out; the donor was told from shared clones.

This clonotype was counted only a few times. The V call is TRBV6-2 or TRBV6-3, the J call TRBJ1-4, with 8 bases fitting TRBD1. The V segment lost 2 bases and the J segment 10 bases; nucleotides outside the gene matches: 6. The germline V gene has CDR1 MNHEY and CDR2 SVGEGT. The CDR3 runs 14 residues. DNA for the CDR3: TGTGCCAGCAGTTACGGGGACAGGATTGGAAAACTGTTTTTT. Its protein product is CASSYGDRIGKLFF.

This chain links TRBV12-3 or TRBV12-4 with TRBJ1-3; D possibly corresponds to TRBD1 (5 bases). The CDR3 has 16 amino acids. V was shortened by 5 bases and J by 1 base, with 15 bases between the two germline ends. The CDR3 region is CASSPGQGFSGNTIYF. The DNA of the CDR3 is TGTGCCAGCAGTCCGGGCCAGGGTTTTTCTGGAAACACCATATATTTT.

The J gene is TRBJ1-5, the V gene TRBV20-1; unclear D gene. Germline CDR1 is DFQATT and CDR2 is SNEGSKA (reference sequence). This CDR3 is 11 amino acids long. Trimming shortened V by 6 bases and J by 4 bases, and 7 bases separated the two germline ends. The CDR3 reads CSAASNQPQHF. CDR3 DNA: TGCAGTGCCGCAAGTAATCAGCCCCAGCATTTT.

This clonotype came up many times. J is TRBJ2-7 and V is TRBV7-3; D is ambiguous. V dropped 3 bases and J dropped 5 bases, with 14 bases sitting between them. Germline CDR1 is SGHTA and CDR2 is FQGTGA. This CDR3 contains 14 residues. The CDR3 reads CASSLFPGNNEQYF. CDR3 nucleotides: TGTGCCAGCAGCTTGTTTCCAGGAAACAACGAGCAGTACTTC. The full variable domain, with the rest looked up from reference TRBV7-3 and TRBJ2-7, is GAGVSQTPSNKVTEKGKYVELRCDPISGHTALYWYRQSLGQGPEFLIYFQGTGAADDSGLPNDRFFAVRPEGSVSTLKIQRTERGDSAVYLCASSLFPGNNEQYFGPGTRLTVT.

The CDR3 here is CASSQSQGQSYTF. CDR3 sequence (DNA): TGTGCCAGCAGCCAAAGCCAGGGGCAGAGCTACACCTTC. V is TRBV3-1 and J is TRBJ1-2; D perhaps matches TRBD1 (6 bases). Trimming shortened V by 2 bases and J by 9 bases, and 13 bases separated the two germline ends. The CDR3 extends over 13 amino acids. The germline CDR1 and CDR2 sequences are LGHDT and YNNKEL (reference sequence).